These T cell receptor beta chains were read from a single sample in a study of CXCR3-negative and CXCR3-positive naive CD8 T cells. Using the 5' RACE reads, TCRdb records one entry per CDR3 protein without DNA. The sample table includes under 110,000 distinct CDR3 sequences. Input material: naive CXCR3+ CD8+ T cells from blood. Receptors originate from a human donor in good health. Some clones in this sample may be carry-over from other donors' samples. CDR3s include the opening cysteine and the closing phenylalanine or tryptophan.

j_call	cdr3_length	v_call	cdr3_aa
TRBJ1-5	17	TRBV28	CASSFNSGTGGGQPQHF
TRBJ1-4	11	TRBV7-9	CARGPGEKLFF
TRBJ2-7	15	TRBV5-1	CASSIGWEGPNEQYF
TRBJ1-1	15	TRBV7-6	CASSLEGQGASEAFF
TRBJ2-1	12	TRBV9	CASSPEGNEQFF
TRBJ2-1	15	TRBV7-9	CASSVPGSSYNEQFF
TRBJ2-5	17	TRBV10-3	CAISETGTSVNQETQYF
TRBJ2-7	18	TRBV13	CASSLGTGGPAGGYEQYF
TRBJ2-2	15	TRBV6-5	CASSYSGGGTGELFF
TRBJ1-2	14	TRBV6-5	CASSFSEKNYGYTF
TRBJ2-7	15	TRBV7-9	CASSSSDRGSYEQYF
TRBJ1-3	14	TRBV6-6	CASSLTRTGNTIYF
TRBJ1-1	14	TRBV27	CASSFSVMDTEAFF
TRBJ2-2	12	TRBV28	CASSLSRGELFF
TRBJ2-2	16	TRBV5-1	CASSLATGTYTGELFF
TRBJ2-1	21	TRBV6-2/TRBV6-3	CASSYPSTSGGQNPIYNEQFF
TRBJ2-7	14	TRBV7-2	CASSPWVGFDEQYF
TRBJ1-1	13	TRBV7-9	CASSHRDNTEAFF
TRBJ2-1	13	TRBV29-1	CSVLRDPYNEQFF
TRBJ2-1	15	TRBV7-9	CASSPSGFSYNEQFF
TRBJ2-3	15	TRBV3-1	CASSQDRRPEDTQYF
TRBJ2-7	16	TRBV5-1	CASSLAVLAGHYEQYF
TRBJ2-7	13	TRBV28	CASSLVGGTEQYF
TRBJ1-2	17	TRBV9	CASSAGGIGAGIYGYTF
TRBJ2-1	17	TRBV20-1	CSASGPDYPEAHNEQFF
TRBJ2-5	15	TRBV29-1	CSVVQLRDVQETQYF
TRBJ1-3	13	TRBV29-1	CSVEELNSYTIYF
TRBJ2-3	16	TRBV4-2	CASSQDQASGGDTQYF
TRBJ2-1	17	TRBV7-8	CASIELGTLSSYNEQFF
TRBJ2-1	15	TRBV27	CASSLAGNTYNEQFF
TRBJ2-5	16	TRBV29-1	CSVEALAGWNQETQYF
TRBJ2-5	13	TRBV12-3/TRBV12-4	CASSLGQFQTQYF
TRBJ2-7	15	TRBV3-1	CASSQEWTGAYEQYF
TRBJ2-7	15	TRBV7-9	CASSHSIDSSYEQYF
TRBJ1-1	14	TRBV25-1	CASSVVGPSTEVFF
TRBJ1-1	13	TRBV9	CASSGFSDTGAFF
TRBJ1-5	17	TRBV5-1	CASSSSPRGASNQPQHF
TRBJ1-1	12	TRBV12-3/TRBV12-4	CASGTGDTEAFF
TRBJ1-4	14	TRBV7-9	CASSYLEGNEKLFF
TRBJ2-5	16	TRBV11-2	CASSLVAASGDETQYF
TRBJ2-7	14	TRBV6-6	CASSYSAPSYEQYF
TRBJ2-7	16	TRBV29-1	CSVVGSGSNFLYEQYF
TRBJ2-2	15	TRBV11-1	CASSSTGQNTGELFF
TRBJ2-3	14	TRBV12-3/TRBV12-4	CASSFPYRPDTQYF
TRBJ2-7	19	TRBV6-5	CASSYSGLWGGAPGYEQYF